The 17 T cell receptor beta chains below were found in one sample sequenced in a study of blood T cell repertoires in COVID-19. Sequencing used immunoSEQ multiplex PCR; TCRdb keeps in-frame clones, though not all of them. Of hundreds of thousands of clones in the sample, around 83% were seen once. The material sequenced was peripheral blood. These receptor sequences come from an older man with acute or convalescent COVID-19.

The table lists this clone with a few counts. The chain recombines TRBV18 with TRBJ1-6; D perhaps matches TRBD1 (5 bases). CDR3 length: 13 amino acids. In germline, CDR1 is KGHSH, CDR2 LQKENI. V lost 2 bases, J lost 11 bases, and 10 bases lay in between. The CDR3 loop reads CASSPGGGPPLHF. Written as DNA, the CDR3 is TGTGCCAGCTCACCAGGGGGGGGTCCACCCCTCCACTTT.

As DNA, the CDR3 is TGTGCCAGCTCACCAAGCATGCCCGGGACAGGGAACACCGGGGAGCTGTTTTTT. It is translated as CASSPSMPGTGNTGELFF. The chain employs TRBV18 and TRBJ2-2; 8 nucleotides agree with TRBD1. Germline trimming cut 2 bases from V and 1 base from J; bases unmatched to any gene: 9. The CDR3 contains 18 residues. The germline CDR1 and CDR2 sequences are KGHSH and LQKENI.

V usage is TRBV3-1 (or the pseudogene TRBV3-2) and J usage is TRBJ2-7; the D gene is possibly TRBD2 (7 bases). With 4 bases removed from V and 5 bases from J, the gap between germline ends came to 24 bases. The CDR3 is 17 amino acids. Germline V gene sequence: CDR1 LGHDT, CDR2 YNNKEL (reference sequence). CDR3 in amino acids: CASSLDHFTGGPHEQYF. The CDR3 bases are TGTGCCAGCAGCCTTGACCACTTCACGGGGGGCCCCCACGAGCAGTACTTC.

The rearrangement links TRBV5-6 to TRBJ2-3; 8 bases fit TRBD2. This CDR3 is 16 amino acids long. V was clipped by 5 bases and J by 3 bases; unmatched bases: 11. Germline lookup yields CDR1 SGHDT and CDR2 YYEEEE. The CDR3 reads CASRGPLADYTDTQYF. CDR3 nucleotides: TGTGCCAGCAGAGGCCCACTAGCGGATTATACAGATACGCAGTATTTT.

The chain couples TRBV6-5 to TRBJ2-5; D unclear. Germline V gene sequence: CDR1 MNHEY, CDR2 SVGAGI. The CDR3 has 12 amino acids. Trimming removed 6 bases at V and 4 bases at J, with 9 bases between. CDR3 nucleotides: TGTGCCAGCAGAGAGACTCGAGAGACCCAGTACTTC. Residues: CASRETRETQYF.

The chain couples TRBV9 to TRBJ1-2; the D gene is possibly TRBD1 (6 bases). The CDR3 runs 16 residues. The V end was cut by 4 bases, the J end by 2 bases, with 18 bases between. Germline V gene lookup returns CDR1 SGDLS and CDR2 YYNGEE. Here the CDR3 reads CASSLRDTKENYGYTF. CDR3 in DNA: TGTGCCAGCAGCCTCCGGGACACCAAAGAAAACTATGGCTACACCTTC.

This chain links TRBV12-3 or TRBV12-4 with TRBJ2-7; the D gene is possibly TRBD1 (5 bases). The CDR3 consists of 13 residues. V was clipped by 5 bases and J by 3 bases, with 11 bases between them. Written as DNA, the CDR3 is TGTGCCAGCAGTACCTCAGGGAACTACGAGCAGTACTTC. Translating it yields CASSTSGNYEQYF.

This clone was found once. The rearrangement uses TRBV21-1 and TRBJ2-1; the table names TRBD2, a call not compared with the DNA. TRBV21-1 is designated a pseudogene. This CDR3 comprises 13 residues. The CDR3 region is CASSLPGYNEQFF. The CDR3 DNA reads as TGTGCCAGCAGCCTCCCCGGCTACAATGAGCAGTTCTTC.

V and J are TRBV5-6 and TRBJ2-2; 7 positions match TRBD1. V lost 7 bases to trimming and J lost 7 bases; unmatched junction nucleotides: 10. Germline assignment: CDR1 SGHDT and CDR2 YYEEEE. The CDR3 covers 14 residues. CDR3 protein: CASGRRQGFGELFF. In nucleotides, the CDR3 is TGTGCCAGCGGTCGGAGACAGGGTTTCGGGGAGCTGTTTTTT.

This chain connects TRBV14 to TRBJ2-2, with TRBD1 as a possible D gene (5 bases). This CDR3 contains 17 residues. CDR1 SGHDN and CDR2 FVKESK come from the germline V gene. The ends were cut back, 4 bases at V and 5 bases at J, with 20 bases in the middle. The CDR3 nucleotides are TGTGCCAGCAGCCGCCTAGGAACAGGCGTGAGAACCGGGGAGCTGTTTTTT. This gives the protein CASSRLGTGVRTGELFF.

The V call is TRBV28, the J call TRBJ2-1; 7 bases are a match to TRBD2. This CDR3 is 16 amino acids long. The V segment lost 2 bases and the J segment 1 base; nucleotides outside the gene matches: 5. CDR1 and CDR2 from the germline V gene are MDHEN and SYDVKM. CDR3 amino acids: CASSLPPSGSYNEQFF. The CDR3 nucleotides are TGTGCCAGCAGTTTACCCCCTAGCGGATCCTACAATGAGCAGTTCTTC.

In its sample, this clone was seen a few times. The CDR3 region has the DNA TGTGCCTGGAGTGTAAGGGGTTATCGAAACACTGAAGCTTTCTTT. Translated: CAWSVRGYRNTEAFF. The chain links TRBV30 to TRBJ1-1, with D maybe TRBD1 (5 bases). CDR3 length equals 15 residues. Deletions cut 0 bases from V and 2 bases from J, with 13 bases between. CDR1 and CDR2 (germline): GTSNPN, SVGIG (reference sequence).

V usage is TRBV19 and J usage is TRBJ1-4; possible D gene TRBD1, 5 bases. CDR1 and CDR2 (germline): LNHDA, SQIVND (reference sequence). The CDR3 has 16 amino acids. Trimming removed 2 bases from V and 2 bases from J, with 12 bases in between. The CDR3, as DNA: TGTGCCAGTAGTATACCGGGACTGAACACTAATGAAAAACTGTTTTTT. Protein: CASSIPGLNTNEKLFF.

On this clone: This specimen includes other DNA sequences encoding the same CDR3. The genes are TRBV18 and TRBJ1-5; D is possibly TRBD1 (5 bases). The CDR3 is 13 amino acids. Germline CDR1 reads KGHSH; CDR2 reads LQKENI. Trimming cost V 3 bases and J 4 bases, with 7 bases left between them. The DNA for the CDR3 is TGTGCCAGCTCACCGGGGGGGAATCAGCCCCAGCATTTT. It codes for CASSPGGNQPQHF.

Concerning this clone itself: Other nucleotide sequences in the sample specify the same CDR3. This rearrangement joins TRBV5-1 to TRBJ2-7; 9 bases line up with TRBD1. The J segment lost 4 bases and the V segment lost 0 bases, leaving 2 bases of the junction unmatched. The CDR3 loop spans 14 amino acids. Germline V lookup: CDR1 SGHRS, CDR2 YFSETQ. Here the CDR3 reads CASSLGDRAYEQYF. Written as DNA, the CDR3 is TGCGCCAGCAGCTTGGGGGACAGGGCTTACGAGCAGTACTTC.

The chain recombines TRBV19 with TRBJ1-1, with D possibly matching TRBD1 (5 bases). The CDR3 totals 15 residues. V was cut by 3 bases and J by 0 bases, with 11 bases left in between. Germline CDR1 LNHDA, CDR2 SQIVND (reference sequence). CDR3 DNA sequence: TGTGCCAGTAGTATCTCTCACAGGATGAACACTGAAGCTTTCTTT. This translates into CASSISHRMNTEAFF.

The J gene is TRBJ1-1, the V gene TRBV3-1 (or the pseudogene TRBV3-2); D remains ambiguous. CDR3 size: 14 residues. The ends were cut back, 1 base at V and 5 bases at J, with 11 bases in the middle. Germline CDR1 LGHDT, CDR2 YNNKEL (reference sequence). CDR3 region: CASSQVRGATEAFF. CDR3 nucleotides: TGTGCCAGCAGCCAAGTTCGGGGAGCGACTGAAGCTTTCTTT.